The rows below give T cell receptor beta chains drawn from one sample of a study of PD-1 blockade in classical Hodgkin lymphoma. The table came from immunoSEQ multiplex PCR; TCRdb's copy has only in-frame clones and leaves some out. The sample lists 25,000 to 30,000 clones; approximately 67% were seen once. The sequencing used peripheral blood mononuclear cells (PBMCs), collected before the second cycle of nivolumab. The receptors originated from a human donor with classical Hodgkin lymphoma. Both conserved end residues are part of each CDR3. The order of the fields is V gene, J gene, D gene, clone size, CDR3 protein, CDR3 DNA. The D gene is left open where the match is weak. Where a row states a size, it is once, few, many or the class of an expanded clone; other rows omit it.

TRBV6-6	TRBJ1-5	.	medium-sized	CASRLQGVSNQPQHF	TGTGCCAGCAGACTCCAGGGTGTTAGCAATCAGCCCCAGCATTTT
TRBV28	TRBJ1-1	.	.	CASSSGGTGNTEAFF	TGTGCCAGCAGTTCCGGCGGGACTGGGAACACTGAAGCTTTCTTT
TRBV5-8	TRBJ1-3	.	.	CATRGGNTIYF	TGTGCCACCCGGGGAGGGAACACCATATATTTT
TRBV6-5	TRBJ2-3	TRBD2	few	CASSYWRGADTQYF	TGTGCCAGCAGTTACTGGCGGGGGGCGGATACGCAGTATTTT
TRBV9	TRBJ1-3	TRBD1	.	CASSVDSGSWTGPSGNTIYF	TGTGCCAGCAGCGTAGATTCCGGGAGCTGGACAGGGCCCTCTGGAAACACCATATATTTT
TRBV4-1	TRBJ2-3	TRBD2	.	CASSQDWGTRTDTQYF	TGCGCCAGCAGCCAAGATTGGGGGACTAGAACAGATACGCAGTATTTT
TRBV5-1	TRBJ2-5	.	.	CASSLASGSRETQYF	TGCGCCAGCAGCTTGGCGTCAGGGAGCAGGGAGACCCAGTACTTC
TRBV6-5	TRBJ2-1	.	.	CASSGASRYNEQFF	TGTGCCAGCTCGGGGGCTAGTCGGTACAATGAGCAGTTCTTC
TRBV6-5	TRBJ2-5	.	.	CASSRDGGWGTQYF	TGTGCCAGCAGTCGGGACGGCGGCTGGGGGACCCAGTACTTC
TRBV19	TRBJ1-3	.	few	CASSSVDGYSGNTIYF	TGTGCCAGTAGTTCTGTGGACGGCTACTCTGGAAACACCATATATTTT
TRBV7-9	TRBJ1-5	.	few	CASSLVDQPQHF	TGTGCCAGCAGCTTGGTGGATCAGCCCCAGCATTTT
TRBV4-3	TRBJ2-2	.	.	CASSQGGRAAGELFF	TGCGCCAGCAGCCAAGGGGGCAGGGCGGCCGGGGAGCTGTTTTTT
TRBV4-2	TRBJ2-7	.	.	CASSQDSLHEQYF	TGTGCCAGCAGCCAAGATTCCCTTCACGAGCAGTACTTC
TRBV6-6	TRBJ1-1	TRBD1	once	CASSSITGGSGTEAFF	TGTGCCAGCAGTTCCATTACAGGGGGTAGTGGGACTGAAGCTTTCTTT
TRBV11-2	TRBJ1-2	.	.	CASSLAQGNGYTF	TGTGCCAGCAGCTTAGCCCAGGGAAATGGCTACACCTTC
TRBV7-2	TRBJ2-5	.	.	CASSSSGTRETQYF	TGTGCCAGCAGCTCCTCCGGGACGAGGGAGACCCAGTACTTC
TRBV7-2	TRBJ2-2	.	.	CASREAVNTGELFF	TGTGCCAGCCGAGAAGCGGTCAACACCGGGGAGCTGTTTTTT
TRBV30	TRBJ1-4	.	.	CAWTGRVNEKLFF	TGTGCCTGGACAGGGCGAGTTAATGAAAAACTGTTTTTT
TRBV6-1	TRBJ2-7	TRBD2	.	CASSKTSGTYEQYF	TGTGCCAGCAGCAAGACTAGCGGGACCTACGAGCAGTACTTC
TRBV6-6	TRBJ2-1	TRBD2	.	CASSYSRLAGGNEQFF	TGTGCCAGCAGTTACTCCCGTCTAGCGGGTGGCAATGAGCAGTTCTTC
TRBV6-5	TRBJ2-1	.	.	CASSFHQWAVKEQFF	TGTGCCAGCAGCTTCCACCAATGGGCAGTTAAAGAGCAGTTCTTC
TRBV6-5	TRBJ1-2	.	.	CASSYQSQGANYGYTF	TGTGCCAGCAGTTACCAATCCCAGGGTGCAAACTATGGCTACACCTTC
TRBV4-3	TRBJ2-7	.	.	CASSQDRYPTSYEQYF	TGCGCCAGCAGCCAAGATCGCTACCCCACATCCTACGAGCAGTACTTC
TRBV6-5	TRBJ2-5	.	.	CASSYLSQETQYF	TGTGCCAGCAGCTATCTGAGTCAGGAGACCCAGTACTTC
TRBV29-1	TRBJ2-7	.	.	CSVEDPPEQYF	TGCAGCGTTGAAGACCCGCCGGAGCAGTACTTC
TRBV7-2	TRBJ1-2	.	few	CASSLVGESLRYGYTF	TGTGCCAGCAGCTTAGTGGGGGAATCACTCCGCTATGGCTACACCTTC
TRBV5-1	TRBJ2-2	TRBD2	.	CASSPGGASGRRNTGELFF	TGCGCCAGCAGCCCGGGGGGGGCTAGCGGGAGAAGGAACACCGGGGAGCTGTTTTTT
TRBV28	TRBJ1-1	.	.	CASSFWPPTEAFF	TGTGCCAGCAGTTTTTGGCCCCCCACTGAAGCTTTCTTT
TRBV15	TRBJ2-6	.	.	CATVDFSGANVLTF	TGTGCCACCGTCGACTTCTCTGGGGCCAACGTCCTGACTTTC
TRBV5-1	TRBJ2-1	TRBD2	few	CASSLATLAGAIKDNEQFF	TGCGCCAGCAGCTTGGCCACACTAGCGGGAGCTATCAAGGACAATGAGCAGTTCTTC
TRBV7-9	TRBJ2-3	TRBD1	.	CASSLRQGPYTDTQYF	TGTGCCAGCAGCCTAAGACAGGGGCCGTACACAGATACGCAGTATTTT
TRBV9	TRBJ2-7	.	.	CASSVDQGDFYEQYF	TGTGCCAGCAGCGTAGATCAGGGGGACTTTTACGAGCAGTACTTC
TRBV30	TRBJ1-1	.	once	CAWEQGGGLEAFF	TGTGCCTGGGAACAGGGAGGGGGACTTGAAGCTTTCTTT
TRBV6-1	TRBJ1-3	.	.	CASSAQYGFGNTIYF	TGTGCCAGCAGTGCCCAGTATGGATTTGGAAACACCATATATTTT
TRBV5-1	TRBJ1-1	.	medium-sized	CASSFRGGVNTEAFF	TGCGCCAGCAGCTTCAGAGGGGGAGTGAACACTGAAGCTTTCTTT
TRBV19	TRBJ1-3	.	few	CASSTGSSGNTIYF	TGTGCCAGTAGTACAGGGTCCTCTGGAAACACCATATATTTT
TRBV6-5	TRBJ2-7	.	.	CASSKRLEQYF	TGTGCCAGCAGTAAAAGACTCGAGCAGTACTTC
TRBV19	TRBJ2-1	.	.	CASSSMGGGGVSEQFF	TGTGCCAGTAGTTCAATGGGGGGAGGCGGGGTATCTGAGCAGTTCTTC
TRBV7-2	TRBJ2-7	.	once	CASSSQGGGVYEQYF	TGTGCCAGCAGCTCGCAGGGTGGAGGGGTCTACGAGCAGTACTTC
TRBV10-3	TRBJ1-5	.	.	CAISESRGGSNQPQHF	TGTGCCATCAGTGAGTCTCGTGGGGGGAGCAATCAGCCCCAGCATTTT
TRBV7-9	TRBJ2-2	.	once	CASSLWVNTGELFF	TGTGCCAGCAGCTTATGGGTGAACACCGGGGAGCTGTTTTTT
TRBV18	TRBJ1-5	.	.	CASSPTREAPQHF	TGTGCCAGCTCACCAACGAGGGAAGCGCCCCAGCATTTT
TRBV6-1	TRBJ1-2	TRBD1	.	CANYRGPWGYTF	TGTGCCAACTACAGGGGGCCATGGGGCTACACCTTC
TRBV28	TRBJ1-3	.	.	CASSSLGVGNTIYF	TGTGCCAGCAGTTCCCTCGGGGTAGGAAACACCATATATTTT
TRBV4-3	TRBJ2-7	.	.	CASSQGYGATYEQYF	TGCGCCAGCAGCCAAGGTTACGGGGCAACCTACGAGCAGTACTTC
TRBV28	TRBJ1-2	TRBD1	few	CASSLPPDRARSRGYTF	TGTGCCAGCAGTTTACCACCGGACAGGGCCAGGAGCCGGGGCTACACCTTC
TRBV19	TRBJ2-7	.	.	CASSIGVGTYEQYF	TGTGCCAGTAGTATAGGAGTCGGTACCTACGAGCAGTACTTC
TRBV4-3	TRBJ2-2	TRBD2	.	CASSQVPLPGRAGELFF	TGCGCCAGCAGCCAGGTCCCACTCCCCGGGAGGGCCGGGGAGCTGTTTTTT
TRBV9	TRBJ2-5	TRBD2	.	CASSVGRWAGGETQYF	TGTGCCAGCAGCGTAGGAAGATGGGCGGGGGGAGAGACCCAGTACTTC
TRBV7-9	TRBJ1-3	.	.	CASSISLRNTIYF	TGTGCCAGCAGCATCAGCCTTCGAAACACCATATATTTT
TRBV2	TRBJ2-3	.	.	CASSSDFPDTQYF	TGTGCCAGCAGCTCCGACTTTCCAGATACGCAGTATTTT